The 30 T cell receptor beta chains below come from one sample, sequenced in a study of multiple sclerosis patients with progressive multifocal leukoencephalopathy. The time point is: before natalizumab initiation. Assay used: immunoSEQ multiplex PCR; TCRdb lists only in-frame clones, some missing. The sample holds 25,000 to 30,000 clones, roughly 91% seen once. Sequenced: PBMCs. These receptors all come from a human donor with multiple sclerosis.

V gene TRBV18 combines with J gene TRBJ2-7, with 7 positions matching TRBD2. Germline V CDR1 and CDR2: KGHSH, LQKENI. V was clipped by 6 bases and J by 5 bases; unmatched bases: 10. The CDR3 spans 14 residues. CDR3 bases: TGTGCCAGCTCCCTGAGGACGGGGAGGGACGAGCAGTACTTC. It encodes CASSLRTGRDEQYF.

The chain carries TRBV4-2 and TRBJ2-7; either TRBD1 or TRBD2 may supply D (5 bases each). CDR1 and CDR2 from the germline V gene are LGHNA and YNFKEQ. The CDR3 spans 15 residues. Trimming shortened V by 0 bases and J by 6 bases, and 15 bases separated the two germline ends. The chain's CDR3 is CASSQEMGGTVEQYF. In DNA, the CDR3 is TGTGCCAGCAGCCAAGAGATGGGTGGGACGGTCGAGCAGTACTTC.

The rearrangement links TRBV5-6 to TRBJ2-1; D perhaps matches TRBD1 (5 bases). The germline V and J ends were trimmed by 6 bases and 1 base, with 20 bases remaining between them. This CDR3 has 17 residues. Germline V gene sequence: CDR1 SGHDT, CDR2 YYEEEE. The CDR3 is CASTEAGLVGSYNEQFF. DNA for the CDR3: TGTGCCAGCACCGAAGCAGGGTTGGTAGGATCCTACAATGAGCAGTTCTTC.

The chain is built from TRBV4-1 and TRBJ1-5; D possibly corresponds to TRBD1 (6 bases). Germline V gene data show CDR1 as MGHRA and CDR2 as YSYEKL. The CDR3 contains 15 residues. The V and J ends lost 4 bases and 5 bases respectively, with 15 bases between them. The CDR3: CASSLRGWGDQPQHF. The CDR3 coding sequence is TGCGCCAGCAGCCTGAGGGGGTGGGGGGATCAGCCCCAGCATTTT.

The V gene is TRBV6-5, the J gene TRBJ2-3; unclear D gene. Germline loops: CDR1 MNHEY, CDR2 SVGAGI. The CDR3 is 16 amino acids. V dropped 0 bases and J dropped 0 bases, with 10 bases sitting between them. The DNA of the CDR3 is TGTGCCAGCAGTTACTCAGCATATTCTAGCACAGATACGCAGTATTTT. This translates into CASSYSAYSSTDTQYF.

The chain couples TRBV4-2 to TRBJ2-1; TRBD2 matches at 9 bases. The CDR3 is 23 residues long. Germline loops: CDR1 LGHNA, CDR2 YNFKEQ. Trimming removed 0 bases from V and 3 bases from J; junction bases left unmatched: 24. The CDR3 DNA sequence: TGTGCCAGCAGCCAAGAATTAATTACGGGGCTAGCGGGGAGGTCCTTAAACTACAATGAGCAGTTCTTC. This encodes CASSQELITGLAGRSLNYNEQFF.

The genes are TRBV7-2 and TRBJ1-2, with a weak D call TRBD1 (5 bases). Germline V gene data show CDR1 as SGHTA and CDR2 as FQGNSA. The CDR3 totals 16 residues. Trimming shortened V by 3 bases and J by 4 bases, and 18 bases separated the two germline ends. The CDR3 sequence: CASSFPEGTGAYGYTF. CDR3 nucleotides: TGTGCCAGCAGCTTCCCTGAAGGGACTGGGGCCTATGGCTACACCTTC.

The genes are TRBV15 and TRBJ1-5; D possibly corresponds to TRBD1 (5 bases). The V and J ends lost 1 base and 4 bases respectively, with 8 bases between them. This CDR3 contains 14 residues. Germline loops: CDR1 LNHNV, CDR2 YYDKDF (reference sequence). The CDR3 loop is CATSRGGQNQPQHF. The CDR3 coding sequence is TGTGCCACCAGCAGAGGCGGACAAAATCAGCCCCAGCATTTT.

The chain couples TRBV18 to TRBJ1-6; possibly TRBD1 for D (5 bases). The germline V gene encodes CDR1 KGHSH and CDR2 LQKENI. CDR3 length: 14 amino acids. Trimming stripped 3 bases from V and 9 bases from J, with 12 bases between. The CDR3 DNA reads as TGTGCCAGCTCACCGCAGGGTGGGGCTTCACCCCTCCACTTT. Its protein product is CASSPQGGASPLHF.

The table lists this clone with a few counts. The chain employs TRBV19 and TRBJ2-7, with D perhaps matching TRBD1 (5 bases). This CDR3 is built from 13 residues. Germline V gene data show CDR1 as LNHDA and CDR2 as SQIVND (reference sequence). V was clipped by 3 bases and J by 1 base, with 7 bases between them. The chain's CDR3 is CASSMQGSYEQYF. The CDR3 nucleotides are TGTGCCAGTAGTATGCAGGGTTCCTACGAGCAGTACTTC.

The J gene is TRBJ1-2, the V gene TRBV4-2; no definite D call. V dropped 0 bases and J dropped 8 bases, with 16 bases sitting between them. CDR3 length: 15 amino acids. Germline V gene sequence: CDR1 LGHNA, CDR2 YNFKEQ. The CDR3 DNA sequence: TGTGCCAGCAGCCAAGATCGGGCAGGACCTACCGGCTACACCTTC. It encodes CASSQDRAGPTGYTF.

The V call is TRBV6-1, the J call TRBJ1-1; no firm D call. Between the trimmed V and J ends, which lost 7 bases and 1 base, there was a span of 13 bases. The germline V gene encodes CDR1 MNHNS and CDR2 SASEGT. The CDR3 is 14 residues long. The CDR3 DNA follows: TGTGCCAGCACTCCATGGACGGAGAACACTGAAGCTTTCTTT. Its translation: CASTPWTENTEAFF.

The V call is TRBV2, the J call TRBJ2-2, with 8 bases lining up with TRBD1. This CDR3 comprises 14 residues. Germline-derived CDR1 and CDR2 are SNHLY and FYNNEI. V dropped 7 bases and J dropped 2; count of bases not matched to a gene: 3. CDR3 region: CASIGTGNTGELFF. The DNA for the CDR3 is TGTGCCAGCATTGGGACAGGCAACACCGGGGAGCTGTTTTTT.

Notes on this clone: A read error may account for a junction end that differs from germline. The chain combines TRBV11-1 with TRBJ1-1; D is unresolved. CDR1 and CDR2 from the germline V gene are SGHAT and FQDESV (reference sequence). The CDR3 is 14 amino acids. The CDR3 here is CASSLGGPNTEAFF. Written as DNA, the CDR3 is TGTGCCAGCAGTTTAGGAGGACCTAACACTGAAGCTTTCTTT.

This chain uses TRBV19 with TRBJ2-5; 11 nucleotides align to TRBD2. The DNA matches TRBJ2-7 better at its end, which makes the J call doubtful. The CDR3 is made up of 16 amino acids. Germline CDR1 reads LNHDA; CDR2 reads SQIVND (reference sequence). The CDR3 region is CASSMGLADPSHEQYF. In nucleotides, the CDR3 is TGTGCCAGTAGTATGGGACTAGCGGATCCTTCCCACGAGCAGTACTTC.

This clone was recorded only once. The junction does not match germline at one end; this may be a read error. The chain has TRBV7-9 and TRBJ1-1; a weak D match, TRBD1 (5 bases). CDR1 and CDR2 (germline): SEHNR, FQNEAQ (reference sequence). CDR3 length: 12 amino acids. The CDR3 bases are TGTGCCAGCAGCAACCGTGGGACTGGAGCTTTCTTT. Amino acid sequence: CASSNRGTGAFF.

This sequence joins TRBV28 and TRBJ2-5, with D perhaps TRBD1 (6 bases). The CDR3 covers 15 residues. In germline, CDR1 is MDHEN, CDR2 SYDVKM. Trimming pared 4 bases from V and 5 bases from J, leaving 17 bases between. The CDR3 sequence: CASSWAGELRETQYF. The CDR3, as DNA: TGTGCCAGCAGTTGGGCAGGGGAATTACGGGAGACCCAGTACTTC.

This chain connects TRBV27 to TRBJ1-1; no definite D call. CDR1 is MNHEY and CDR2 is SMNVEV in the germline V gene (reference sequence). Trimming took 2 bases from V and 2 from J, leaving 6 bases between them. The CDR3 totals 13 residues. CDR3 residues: CASSLAGNTEAFF. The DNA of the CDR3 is TGTGCCAGCAGTTTAGCGGGTAACACTGAAGCTTTCTTT.

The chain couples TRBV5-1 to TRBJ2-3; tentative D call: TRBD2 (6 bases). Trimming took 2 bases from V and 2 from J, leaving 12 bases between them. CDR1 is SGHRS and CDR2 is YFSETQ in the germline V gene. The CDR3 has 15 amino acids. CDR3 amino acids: CASSFSLALTDTQYF. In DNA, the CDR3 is TGCGCCAGCAGCTTTAGCCTAGCGCTCACAGATACGCAGTATTTT.

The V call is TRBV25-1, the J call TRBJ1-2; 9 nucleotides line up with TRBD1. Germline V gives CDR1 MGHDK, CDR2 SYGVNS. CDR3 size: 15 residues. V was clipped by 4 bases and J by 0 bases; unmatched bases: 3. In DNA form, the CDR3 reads TGTGCCAGCAGTGCTTGGGACAGGGCTAACTATGGCTACACCTTC. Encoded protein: CASSAWDRANYGYTF.

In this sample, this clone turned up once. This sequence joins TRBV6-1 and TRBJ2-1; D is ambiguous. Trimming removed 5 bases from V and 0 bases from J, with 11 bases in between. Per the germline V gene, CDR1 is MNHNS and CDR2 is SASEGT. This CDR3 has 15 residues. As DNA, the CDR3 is TGTGCCAGCAGTTGGGTACTCAGCTCCTACAATGAGCAGTTCTTC. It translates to CASSWVLSSYNEQFF.

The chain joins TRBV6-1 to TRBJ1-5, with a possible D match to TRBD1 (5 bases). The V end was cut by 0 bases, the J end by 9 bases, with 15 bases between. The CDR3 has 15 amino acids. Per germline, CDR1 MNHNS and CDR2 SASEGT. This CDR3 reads CASSEAGGPIGPQHF. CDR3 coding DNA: TGTGCCAGCAGTGAAGCGGGGGGACCGATTGGGCCCCAGCATTTT.

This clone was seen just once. The CDR3 DNA sequence: TGTGCCAGCACCTTGGGGGGGGGCGAGCGCGAGCAGTACTTC. It yields the protein CASTLGGGEREQYF. This chain joins TRBV11-2 and TRBJ2-7; maybe TRBD2 (7 bases). Trimming shortened V by 7 bases and J by 6 bases, and 19 bases separated the two germline ends. Germline CDR1 is SGHAT and CDR2 is FQNNGV. The CDR3 has 14 amino acids.

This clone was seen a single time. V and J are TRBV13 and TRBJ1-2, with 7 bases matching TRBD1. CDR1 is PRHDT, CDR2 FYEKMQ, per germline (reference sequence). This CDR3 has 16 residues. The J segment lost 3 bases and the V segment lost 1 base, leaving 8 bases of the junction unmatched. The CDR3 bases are TGTGCCAGCAGCTTAGAGAGACAGGGATATTACTATGGCTACACCTTC. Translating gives CASSLERQGYYYGYTF.

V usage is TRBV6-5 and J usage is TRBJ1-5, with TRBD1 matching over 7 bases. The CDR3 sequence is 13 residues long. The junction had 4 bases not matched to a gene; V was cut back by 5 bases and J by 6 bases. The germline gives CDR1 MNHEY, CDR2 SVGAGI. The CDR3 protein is CASSTQGTQPQHF. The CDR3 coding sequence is TGTGCCAGCAGTACACAGGGGACTCAGCCCCAGCATTTT.

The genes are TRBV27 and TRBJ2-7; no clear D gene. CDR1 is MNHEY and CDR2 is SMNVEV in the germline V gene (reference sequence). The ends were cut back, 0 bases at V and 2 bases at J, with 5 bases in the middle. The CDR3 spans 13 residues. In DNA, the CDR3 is TGTGCCAGCAGTTTATCATTGACCTACGAGCAGTACTTC. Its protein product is CASSLSLTYEQYF.

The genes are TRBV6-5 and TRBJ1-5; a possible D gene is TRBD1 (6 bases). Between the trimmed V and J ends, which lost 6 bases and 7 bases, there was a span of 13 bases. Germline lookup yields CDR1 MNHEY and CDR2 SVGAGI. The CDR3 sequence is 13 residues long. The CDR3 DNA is TGTGCCAGCAGCCTGACACAGGGACAGCCCCAGCATTTT. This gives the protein CASSLTQGQPQHF.

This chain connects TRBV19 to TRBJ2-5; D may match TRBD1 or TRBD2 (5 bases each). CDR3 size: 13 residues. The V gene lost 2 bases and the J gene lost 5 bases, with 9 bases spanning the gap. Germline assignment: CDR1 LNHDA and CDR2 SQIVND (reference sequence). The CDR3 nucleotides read TGTGCCAGTAGTATAACGGGGCAGGAGACCCAGTACTTC. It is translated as CASSITGQETQYF.

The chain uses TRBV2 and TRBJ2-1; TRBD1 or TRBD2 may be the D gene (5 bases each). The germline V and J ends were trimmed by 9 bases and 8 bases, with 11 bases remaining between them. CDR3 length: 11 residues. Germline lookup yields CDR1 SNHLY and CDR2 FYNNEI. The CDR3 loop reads CARTRGDEQFF. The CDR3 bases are TGTGCCAGGACGAGGGGCGATGAGCAGTTCTTC.

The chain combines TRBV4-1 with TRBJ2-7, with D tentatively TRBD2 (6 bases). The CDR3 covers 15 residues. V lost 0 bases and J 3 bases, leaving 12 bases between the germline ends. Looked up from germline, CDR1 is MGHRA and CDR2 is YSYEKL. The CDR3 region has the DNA TGCGCCAGCAGCCAAGAGGCCGTGGGACTCTACGAGCAGTACTTC. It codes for CASSQEAVGLYEQYF.